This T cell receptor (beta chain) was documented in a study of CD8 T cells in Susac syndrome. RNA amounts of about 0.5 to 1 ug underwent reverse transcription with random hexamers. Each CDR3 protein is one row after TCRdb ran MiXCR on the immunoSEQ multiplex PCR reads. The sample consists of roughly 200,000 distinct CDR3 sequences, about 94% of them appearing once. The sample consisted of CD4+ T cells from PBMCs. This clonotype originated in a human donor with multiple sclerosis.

The DNA for the CDR3 is TGTGCCAGCAGCTTAGAAAGGGGTGGCTACACCTTC. This sequence encodes CASSLERGGYTF. The chain carries TRBV11-3 and TRBJ1-2, with a possible D match to TRBD1 (5 bases). CDR1 and CDR2 (germline): SGHNT, YENEEA. The CDR3 has 12 residues. The V gene lost 0 bases and the J gene lost 7 bases, with 6 bases spanning the gap.